The following is a T cell receptor (beta chain) sequence with its context. J lost 0 bases, V lost 1 base, and 8 bases had no gene match. This CDR3 has 17 amino acids. Germline V gene sequence: CDR1 SGHVS, CDR2 FQNEAQ. Seattle's enrolled individuals joined amid active infection and were then monitored longitudinally. Per the study methods: Amplification of reference gene primers was used by the study to estimate nucleated cell counts. Using immunoSEQ multiplex PCR, the repertoire was profiled, and TCRdb retains in-frame clones only, with some absent. V and J calls and clone size are given by that table; D and trimming were obtained from the DNA. The sample includes roughly 250,000 clones, around 85% of them seen just once. The sample comes from a study of blood T cell repertoires in COVID-19. Whole-study context: The United States, Italy and Spain were the sources of the acute and convalescent COVID-19 samples. Sources were T cells, B-cell-depleted T cells, or PBMCs; the material itself was cDNA or gDNA.

Material: peripheral blood. The source is a human donor with COVID-19, enrolled during active disease. The donor label of this sample is uncertain. The chain couples TRBV7-8 to TRBJ1-2; 7 bases fit TRBD1. CDR3 bases: TGTGCCAGCAGCTTAGACGGGAACAGGGGAGCTAACTATGGCTACACCTTC. This sequence encodes CASSLDGNRGANYGYTF.